This is a list of T cell receptor beta chains from one sample in a study of T cells in Graves' hyperthyroidism and ophthalmopathy. From the multiplex PCR reads, TCRdb called clonotypes with MiXCR, one entry per CDR3 protein. The data contain around 600,000 distinct CDR3 sequences, over 12% of them singletons. Specimen: blood. These receptors came from a woman aged 18-35 years with Graves' ophthalmopathy. The CDR3 runs from the conserved cysteine through the conserved F or W. The D gene is left open where the match is weak. Not every row has a clone size; where given, it reads once, few, many or a size class.

>TRBV6-1|NA|TRBJ2-7|11|NA
TGTGCCAGCAGTGGGGGTTTCGGGCAGTACTTC
CASSGGFGQYF
>TRBV7-8|NA|TRBJ2-7|16|TRBD2
TGTGCCAGCAGCCCAGGGTCTAGCGGGAGGGCCAGCGAGCAGTACTTC
CASSPGSSGRASEQYF
>TRBV9|many|TRBJ1-3|15|TRBD1
TGTGCCAGCAGCGCGGCGACAGGGTCCGGAAACACCATATATTTT
CASSAATGSGNTIYF
>TRBV27|NA|TRBJ2-3|16|TRBD2
TGTGCCAGCAGTTTATCAGGCGGGAGGGCCACAGATACGCAGTATTTT
CASSLSGGRATDTQYF
>TRBV28|many|TRBJ1-4|17|NA
TGTGCCAGCAGGACTACGGAACAGTATGCAACTAATGAAAAACTGTTTTTT
CASRTTEQYATNEKLFF
>TRBV13|few|TRBJ2-7|16|TRBD2
TGTGCCAGCAGTTACGGGACTAGCGGGAGGGGTAACGAGCAGTACTTC
CASSYGTSGRGNEQYF
>TRBV6-2/TRBV6-3|many|TRBJ2-1|14|NA
TGTGCCAGCAGCCCCGGGAAGAACGGAAATGAGCAGTTCTTC
CASSPGKNGNEQFF
>TRBV15|NA|TRBJ2-1|14|NA
TGTGCCACCAGCAGAGCAGGGCGACTACATGAGCAGTTCTTC
CATSRAGRLHEQFF
>TRBV20-1|few|TRBJ2-5|16|NA
TGCAGTGCTAGAGATTGGTTCGGGAGTTCCCAAGAGACCCAGTACTTC
CSARDWFGSSQETQYF
>TRBV29-1|NA|TRBJ1-2|14|NA
TGCAGCGTTGAGGTGGGCGAACTAGGGGGTGGCTACACCTTC
CSVEVGELGGGYTF
>TRBV13|many|TRBJ2-1|12|NA
TGTGCCAGCAGTCAACATAACAATGAGCAGTTCTTC
CASSQHNNEQFF
>TRBV12-3/TRBV12-4|many|TRBJ2-3|14|NA
TGTGCCAGCAGCCTACTAGCTGGGGTAGATACGCAGTATTTT
CASSLLAGVDTQYF
>TRBV14|NA|TRBJ2-7|18|NA
TGTGCCAGCAGCCAAGAGGGGGCTGGGGGGGCCCTACGAGACGAGCAGTACTTC
CASSQEGAGGALRDEQYF
>TRBV9|few|TRBJ2-3|13|NA
TGTGCCAGCAGCGCAAGAGCCACAGATACGCAGTATTTT
CASSARATDTQYF
>TRBV11-1|many|TRBJ2-5|14|NA
TGTGCCAGCAGCTGGAGGGGGGTGTGGGAGACCCAGTACTTC
CASSWRGVWETQYF
>TRBV2|many|TRBJ2-5|14|NA
TGTGCCAGCAGTGAAAGATCAGACCAAGAGACCCAGTACTTC
CASSERSDQETQYF
>TRBV5-5|NA|TRBJ2-1|21|TRBD2
TGTGCCAGCAGCTTGGCCCTGACAGCCGGAAGCCTAGCGGGAGGTAACAATGAGCAGTTCTTC
CASSLALTAGSLAGGNNEQFF
>TRBV12-3/TRBV12-4|many|TRBJ1-1|13|NA
TGTGCCAGCAGTTTACAGGTGAACACTGAAGCTTTCTTT
CASSLQVNTEAFF
>TRBV4-1|NA|TRBJ1-1|15|TRBD1
TGCGCCAGCAGCCAGACCACAGGGGACCGGGGAGAAGCTTTCTTT
CASSQTTGDRGEAFF
>TRBV4-1|once|TRBJ1-2|16|TRBD1
TGCGCCAGCAGCCAACCCACAGGGGGACCGACCTATGGCTACACCTTC
CASSQPTGGPTYGYTF